Each of the 25 T cell receptor beta chains below was sequenced from the same sample in a study of shared clonotypes between healthy human individuals. Generated by immunoSEQ multiplex PCR, the TCRdb table keeps only in-frame clones and is missing some. The sample records roughly 640,000 clones, almost 97% being singletons. Sequences were obtained from naive CD4+ T cells sorted from blood. Subset of the sample: CD45RA+ positively selected. These receptors came from a woman aged 25 to 39 in good health.

This CDR3 is CASSFGQTNQPQHF. As DNA, the CDR3 is TGTGCCAGCAGTTTCGGGCAGACCAATCAGCCCCAGCATTTT. This chain connects TRBV28 to TRBJ1-5; no firm D call. The V gene lost 3 bases and the J gene lost 3 bases, with 9 bases spanning the gap. The CDR3 extends over 14 amino acids. The germline V gene has CDR1 MDHEN and CDR2 SYDVKM.

The gene calls are TRBV9 and TRBJ2-1; 7 nucleotides line up with TRBD1. After removal of 3 bases from V and 10 bases from J, the junction contained 13 bases not matched to a gene. The CDR3 extends over 15 amino acids. Germline V gives CDR1 SGDLS, CDR2 YYNGEE. As DNA, the CDR3 is TGTGCCAGCAGCGCACAGGGGACCCCCGTTGGGGAGCAGTTCTTC. This gives the protein CASSAQGTPVGEQFF.

The rearrangement uses TRBV5-1 and TRBJ1-2; unclear D gene. Trimming removed 0 bases from V and 6 bases from J, with 12 bases in between. Germline CDR1 is SGHRS and CDR2 is YFSETQ. CDR3 size: 14 residues. The CDR3 region has the DNA TGCGCCAGCAGCTTGGTGGGTCCCCCTGATGGCTACACCTTC. Amino acids: CASSLVGPPDGYTF.

The chain is built from TRBV28 and TRBJ2-5; a possible D gene is TRBD2 (6 bases). V shed 6 bases and J shed 4 bases, with 18 bases lying between them. The CDR3 extends over 15 amino acids. The germline gives CDR1 MDHEN, CDR2 SYDVKM. The CDR3 bases are TGTGCCAGCAGCACCCGACTAGTTCCGGGAGAGACCCAGTACTTC. Translated: CASSTRLVPGETQYF.

Here the CDR3 reads CASSLGQGADTQYF. Here the CDR3 DNA reads TGTGCCAGCAGCTTAGGACAGGGGGCAGATACGCAGTATTTT. V and J are TRBV5-6 and TRBJ2-3; 10 bases map to TRBD1. Germline V CDR1 and CDR2: SGHDT, YYEEEE. V dropped 2 bases and J dropped 4; count of bases not matched to a gene: 1. The length of the CDR3 is 14 residues.

The chain has TRBV19 and TRBJ1-5, with 8 nucleotides matching TRBD1. The V gene end was trimmed by 3 bases and the J gene end by 9 bases; junction bases not matched to a gene: 13. Per germline, CDR1 LNHDA and CDR2 SQIVND (reference sequence). The CDR3 has 16 amino acids. CDR3 region: CASSIQGQAVHRPQHF. DNA for the CDR3: TGTGCCAGTAGTATTCAGGGACAGGCCGTACACAGGCCCCAGCATTTT.

The rearrangement links TRBV5-4 to TRBJ2-3; TRBD2 matches 8 bases. The CDR3 length is 13 residues. The J segment lost 4 bases and the V segment lost 6 bases, leaving 4 bases of the junction unmatched. Germline V CDR1 and CDR2: SGHNT, YYREEE (reference sequence). DNA of the CDR3: TGTGCCAGCACCGTCGGGGGGGCAGATACGCAGTATTTT. It encodes CASTVGGADTQYF.

The chain has TRBV11-2 and TRBJ1-4, with 11 bases lining up with TRBD1. The CDR3 is made up of 19 amino acids. The ends lost 4 bases at V and 4 bases at J; junction bases unmatched: 14. Germline V gene sequence: CDR1 SGHAT, CDR2 FQNNGV. Here the CDR3 reads CASSSFRDRGSAGNEKLFF. CDR3 DNA sequence: TGTGCCAGCAGCTCGTTCCGGGACAGGGGGTCGGCGGGTAATGAAAAACTGTTTTTT.

V is TRBV25-1 and J is TRBJ1-4; D unclear. Deletions cut 4 bases from V and 5 bases from J, with 5 bases between. CDR1 and CDR2 from the germline V gene are MGHDK and SYGVNS. The CDR3 loop spans 12 amino acids. CDR3 bases: TGTGCCAGCAGTGGAGGGAATGAAAAACTGTTTTTT. This sequence encodes CASSGGNEKLFF.

V is TRBV7-8 and J is TRBJ2-7; 10 bases match TRBD2. The V and J ends lost 5 bases and 0 bases, in that order; junction bases with no gene match: 4. This CDR3 spans 15 amino acids. Germline CDR1 reads SGHVS; CDR2 reads FQNEAQ. CDR3 region: CASSPRLAGSYEQYF. Written as DNA, the CDR3 is TGTGCCAGCAGCCCAAGACTAGCGGGCTCCTACGAGCAGTACTTC.

The V call is TRBV28, the J call TRBJ2-1; 12 nucleotides match TRBD1. J lost 10 bases, V lost 6 bases, and 7 bases had no gene match. This CDR3 is 14 amino acids long. Germline lookup yields CDR1 MDHEN and CDR2 SYDVKM. This CDR3 is CASRGQGAIKEQFF. The DNA for the CDR3 is TGTGCCAGCAGGGGACAGGGGGCAATTAAGGAGCAGTTCTTC.

The gene calls are TRBV6-5 and TRBJ2-3; 11 positions agree with TRBD2. The germline gives CDR1 MNHEY, CDR2 SVGAGI. J was trimmed by 4 bases and V by 4 bases; bases with no gene match: 7. The CDR3 consists of 16 residues. The CDR3 sequence is CASSSGLAGWADTQYF. The CDR3 coding sequence is TGTGCCAGCAGTTCCGGACTAGCGGGTTGGGCAGATACGCAGTATTTT.

The chain uses TRBV2 and TRBJ1-3; D ambiguous. The CDR3 is made up of 14 amino acids. V lost 6 bases and J 0 bases, leaving 9 bases between the germline ends. Germline V gene data show CDR1 as SNHLY and CDR2 as FYNNEI. The CDR3 is CASRQMNSGNTIYF. For the CDR3, the DNA is TGTGCCAGCAGACAGATGAACTCTGGAAACACCATATATTTT.

CDR3 nucleotide sequence: TGTGCCAGCTCACCACCAAGTGGAGGGGATAATGGCTACACCTTC. This translates into CASSPPSGGDNGYTF. V usage is TRBV18 and J usage is TRBJ1-2, with D possibly matching TRBD1 (5 bases). V lost 0 bases to trimming and J lost 6 bases, with 14 bases between them. Germline lookup yields CDR1 KGHSH and CDR2 LQKENI. This CDR3 contains 15 residues.

The chain combines TRBV27 with TRBJ2-5; D is tentatively TRBD1 or TRBD2 (6 bases each). The J call may be in error: the DNA end matches TRBJ2-7 better. CDR1 and CDR2 (germline): MNHEY, SMNVEV (reference sequence). The CDR3 consists of 17 residues. The CDR3: CASSPTQGRRGSYEQYF. For the CDR3, the DNA is TGTGCCAGCAGTCCCACACAGGGCAGGCGGGGCTCCTACGAGCAGTACTTC.

The CDR3 loop reads CASSIGEARGAEAFF. In DNA, the CDR3 is TGTGCCAGCAGTATAGGCGAGGCCAGGGGCGCTGAAGCTTTCTTT. The chain couples TRBV28 to TRBJ1-1; TRBD1 might be the D (6 bases). The CDR3 totals 15 residues. V was pared by 5 bases and J by 6 bases, with 19 bases between. CDR1 and CDR2 from the germline V gene are MDHEN and SYDVKM.

This chain joins TRBV7-7 and TRBJ2-5; TRBD2 is a possible D gene (6 bases). The CDR3 spans 14 residues. The V end lost 2 bases, the J end lost 5 bases, and 12 bases lay between the germline ends. Germline values: CDR1 SSHAT, CDR2 FNYEAQ (reference sequence). CDR3 in DNA: TGTGCCAGCAGCTTAAAAGGCAGCGGGGAGACCCAGTACTTC. Translation: CASSLKGSGETQYF.

This chain joins TRBV7-2 and TRBJ1-2; tentatively, D is TRBD1 (5 bases). Trimming shortened V by 5 bases and J by 4 bases, and 8 bases separated the two germline ends. The CDR3 is made up of 12 amino acids. Germline V gene data show CDR1 as SGHTA and CDR2 as FQGNSA. The CDR3 protein is CASSLRVYGYTF. In nucleotides, the CDR3 is TGTGCCAGCAGCCTCAGGGTCTATGGCTACACCTTC.

The chain recombines TRBV6-5 with TRBJ2-7; 7 bases align to TRBD2. Trimming at V came to 8 bases and at J to 1 base, leaving 8 bases not matched to a gene. The CDR3 has 14 residues. Germline CDR1 and CDR2: MNHEY and SVGAGI. The CDR3 spells CASGWLADSYEQYF. CDR3 DNA sequence: TGTGCCAGCGGATGGCTAGCGGATTCCTACGAGCAGTACTTC.

The chain recombines TRBV5-1 with TRBJ2-3, with D perhaps given as TRBD1 or TRBD2 (5 bases each). From germline, CDR1 is SGHRS and CDR2 YFSETQ. V lost 4 bases and J 2 bases, leaving 11 bases between the germline ends. The CDR3 runs 14 residues. CDR3 bases: TGCGCCAGCAGCCGGGGCGGCTACACAGATACGCAGTATTTT. This encodes CASSRGGYTDTQYF.

The chain carries TRBV15 and TRBJ2-7; possible D gene TRBD1, 7 bases. CDR1 LNHNV and CDR2 YYDKDF come from the germline V gene (reference sequence). The V end lost 0 bases, the J end lost 0 bases, and 18 bases lay between the germline ends. There are 18 residues in the CDR3. The DNA of the CDR3 is TGTGCCACCAGCAGAGACCGCGGGACAGCGTGGAGCTCCTACGAGCAGTACTTC. Its protein product is CATSRDRGTAWSSYEQYF. Together with reference TRBV15 and TRBJ2-7, the CDR3 gives the full variable domain: DAMVIQNPRYQVTQFGKPVTLSCSQTLNHNVMYWYQQKSSQAPKLLFHYYDKDFNNEADTPDNFQSRRPNTSFCFLDIRSPGLGDTAMYLCATSRDRGTAWSSYEQYFGPGTRLTVT.

The CDR3 reads CASSSQGEPQHF. The CDR3 DNA follows: TGTGCCAGCAGCAGTCAGGGAGAGCCCCAGCATTTT. The chain carries TRBV7-9 and TRBJ1-5; D perhaps matches TRBD1 (5 bases). Germline values: CDR1 SEHNR, CDR2 FQNEAQ (reference sequence). V lost 5 bases and J 8 bases, leaving 10 bases between the germline ends. There are 12 residues in the CDR3.

The chain carries TRBV19 and TRBJ2-1; TRBD2 is a possible D gene (5 bases). In germline, CDR1 is LNHDA, CDR2 SQIVND (reference sequence). V dropped 2 bases and J dropped 4 bases, with 9 bases sitting between them. This CDR3 is 14 amino acids long. CDR3 protein: CASSIPSGYNEQFF. CDR3 sequence (DNA): TGTGCCAGTAGTATACCCAGCGGATACAATGAGCAGTTCTTC.

V usage is TRBV7-2 and J usage is TRBJ1-3, with no clear D. Trimming took off 4 bases at V and 6 bases at J, with 16 bases between the two ends. CDR3 size: 15 residues. Germline CDR1 is SGHTA and CDR2 is FQGNSA. The DNA of the CDR3 is TGTGCCAGCAGCTCCCTGGCCGAGAGTGCAAACACCATATATTTT. Translating gives CASSSLAESANTIYF.

J is TRBJ2-5 and V is TRBV2; the match to TRBD1 covers 9 bases. After removal of 5 bases from V and 2 bases from J, the junction contained 9 bases not matched to a gene. The CDR3 totals 16 residues. Germline V lookup: CDR1 SNHLY, CDR2 FYNNEI. CDR3 sequence: CASSPGDRAEQETQYF. The CDR3 nucleotides read TGTGCCAGCAGTCCAGGGGACAGGGCGGAACAAGAGACCCAGTACTTC.